This entry lists 20 T cell receptor beta chains sequenced from one sample in a study of T cells after yellow fever vaccination. From the 5' RACE reads, TCRdb called clonotypes with MiXCR, one entry per CDR3 protein. The data contain around 340,000 distinct CDR3 sequences, under 15% of them singletons. The sample in question was CD4+ T cells sorted from PBMCs, obtained 15 days after the yellow fever booster vaccination. These receptors originate from a man younger than 30 who received the YFV17D yellow fever vaccine.

The rearrangement links TRBV7-3 to TRBJ2-5; 7 bases line up with TRBD1. The CDR3 spans 15 residues. Trimming removed 1 base from V and 9 bases from J; junction bases left unmatched: 11. Germline V gene data show CDR1 as SGHTA and CDR2 as FQGTGA. The CDR3 DNA reads as TGTGCCAGCAGCTTAATGGGACAGCCTTTGGAGGCCCAGTACTTC. This codes for CASSLMGQPLEAQYF.

This clonotype turned up a few times. The rearrangement uses TRBV5-4 and TRBJ2-1; the D gene is possibly TRBD2 (7 bases). Trimming shortened V by 4 bases and J by 0 bases, and 14 bases separated the two germline ends. This CDR3 is 16 amino acids long. Germline loops: CDR1 SGHNT, CDR2 YYREEE (reference sequence). CDR3 sequence (DNA): TGTGCCAGCAGCCTCGCGGGGGCCGGCTCCTACAATGAGCAGTTCTTC. Its protein product is CASSLAGAGSYNEQFF.

This chain uses TRBV7-2 with TRBJ1-4, with D possibly being TRBD1 (6 bases). The germline V gene has CDR1 SGHTA and CDR2 FQGNSA. The CDR3 totals 14 residues. V was cut by 4 bases and J by 6 bases, with 12 bases left in between. The CDR3 nucleotides read TGTGCCAGCAGCTCAATGGGGGGCGATGAAAAACTGTTTTTT. Protein: CASSSMGGDEKLFF.

Only a few counts were recorded for this clonotype. V usage is TRBV19 and J usage is TRBJ1-6, with D possibly being TRBD1 (5 bases). Trimming took off 6 bases at V and 7 bases at J, with 16 bases between the two ends. This CDR3 spans 15 amino acids. Germline CDR1 and CDR2: LNHDA and SQIVND (reference sequence). CDR3 DNA sequence: TGTGCCAGTAGCCTCCCCGCAGGGCACAATTCACCCCTCCACTTT. Encoded protein: CASSLPAGHNSPLHF. Combining the CDR3 with reference TRBV19 and TRBJ1-6 gives the whole variable domain DGGITQSPKYLFRKEGQNVTLSCEQNLNHDAMYWYRQDPGQGLRLIYYSQIVNDFQKGDIAEGYSVSREKKESFPLTVTSAQKNPTAFYLCASSLPAGHNSPLHFGNGTRLTVT.

The V call is TRBV20-1, the J call TRBJ2-2; 12 bases map to TRBD2. The CDR3 totals 16 residues. The junction had 9 bases not matched to a gene; V was cut back by 3 bases and J by 7 bases. CDR1 DFQATT and CDR2 SNEGSKA come from the germline V gene (reference sequence). The CDR3 spells CSASLASGGEHGELFF. CDR3 sequence (DNA): TGCAGTGCTAGTCTGGCTAGCGGGGGGGAGCACGGGGAGCTGTTTTTT.

This clonotype occurred many times. The gene calls are TRBV5-1 and TRBJ2-1; D gene ambiguous. Germline V gene sequence: CDR1 SGHRS, CDR2 YFSETQ. The CDR3 sequence is 16 residues long. Deletions cut 2 bases from V and 4 bases from J, with 16 bases between. CDR3 amino acids: CASSFGGSRIYNEQFF. CDR3 bases: TGCGCCAGCAGCTTCGGCGGCTCCCGAATTTACAATGAGCAGTTCTTC.

This clonotype was seen a handful of times. This chain joins TRBV6-2 or TRBV6-3 and TRBJ1-2; a weak D match, TRBD1 (6 bases). There are 15 residues in the CDR3. V was shortened by 7 bases and J by 3 bases, with 18 bases between the two germline ends. CDR1 is MNHEY and CDR2 is SVGEGT in the germline V gene. CDR3 protein: CASKRPGGIDYGYTF. The CDR3 nucleotides are TGTGCCAGCAAACGGCCTGGGGGCATTGACTATGGCTACACCTTC.

This clonotype was recorded many times. This sequence joins TRBV3-1 and TRBJ1-5; D call uncertain. This CDR3 has 15 residues. Trimming pared 0 bases from V and 3 bases from J, leaving 9 bases between. Germline V gives CDR1 LGHDT, CDR2 YNNKEL (reference sequence). Here the CDR3 reads CASSQDSAFNQPQHF. DNA of the CDR3: TGTGCCAGCAGCCAAGATTCGGCCTTCAATCAGCCCCAGCATTTT.

This chain joins TRBV12-3 or TRBV12-4 and TRBJ2-2; 10 positions agree with TRBD2. CDR3 length equals 16 residues. Germline trimming cut 6 bases from V and 8 bases from J; bases unmatched to any gene: 12. The chain's CDR3 is CASRPRGAGGPGELFF. DNA of the CDR3: TGTGCCAGCAGGCCTCGTGGAGCGGGGGGGCCAGGGGAGCTGTTTTTT.

The chain joins TRBV2 to TRBJ1-2, with 9 bases lining up with TRBD1. Germline lookup yields CDR1 SNHLY and CDR2 FYNNEI. The CDR3 length is 15 residues. The V gene end was trimmed by 7 bases and the J gene end by 8 bases; junction bases not matched to a gene: 14. For the CDR3, the DNA is TGTGCCAGCATTGATTACCCCGGGACAGGGTTGGGCTACACCTTC. Protein: CASIDYPGTGLGYTF.

This clonotype was seen a handful of times. The chain links TRBV28 to TRBJ2-2, with D tentatively TRBD1 (5 bases). The V gene lost 7 bases and the J gene lost 1 base, with 16 bases spanning the gap. This CDR3 comprises 16 residues. Germline CDR1 is MDHEN and CDR2 is SYDVKM. CDR3 amino acids: CASTLSLGENTGELFF. The CDR3 bases are TGTGCCAGCACCCTGTCCCTAGGGGAGAACACCGGGGAGCTGTTTTTT.

Here the CDR3 DNA reads TGTGCCAGCAGCACCCGGTCGTGGACAGGGAGCACAGATACGCAGTATTTT. Its protein is CASSTRSWTGSTDTQYF. V is TRBV14 and J is TRBJ2-3; the match to TRBD1 covers 8 bases. The CDR3 length is 17 residues. From germline, CDR1 is SGHDN and CDR2 FVKESK. V lost 5 bases to trimming and J lost 0 bases; unmatched junction nucleotides: 10.

The chain combines TRBV2 with TRBJ2-1, with TRBD2 matching 7 bases. The CDR3 runs 14 residues. Trimming cost V 6 bases and J 9 bases; bases outside gene matches: 11. Looked up from germline, CDR1 is SNHLY and CDR2 is FYNNEI. CDR3 residues: CASRDRTRSSEQFF. The CDR3 DNA follows: TGTGCCAGCAGGGACCGGACTAGGTCTAGTGAGCAGTTCTTC.

This sequence joins TRBV11-2 and TRBJ2-7; D ambiguous. Germline CDR1 reads SGHAT; CDR2 reads FQNNGV. V lost 5 bases and J lost 3, with 8 bases in between. The CDR3 is 12 amino acids. The chain's CDR3 is CASSRHNYEQYF. CDR3 sequence (DNA): TGTGCCAGCAGCCGCCATAACTACGAGCAGTACTTC.

This clonotype was picked up a small number of times. The chain couples TRBV4-1 to TRBJ2-2; D unclear. The CDR3 covers 15 residues. V was pared by 2 bases and J by 0 bases, with 7 bases between. The germline V gene encodes CDR1 MGHRA and CDR2 YSYEKL. DNA for the CDR3: TGCGCCAGCAGCCAATGGGTGCCGAACACCGGGGAGCTGTTTTTT. Translation: CASSQWVPNTGELFF.

This clonotype turned up a few times. The gene calls are TRBV29-1 and TRBJ1-1; D is unresolved. V was cut by 1 base and J by 10 bases, with 10 bases left in between. The CDR3 covers 11 residues. CDR1 and CDR2 from the germline V gene are SQVTM and ANQGSEA. The CDR3 spells CSVEGDRRAFF. The DNA of the CDR3 is TGCAGCGTTGAAGGGGATCGACGAGCTTTCTTT.

The sample holds a few counts of this clonotype. The V call is TRBV7-9, the J call TRBJ2-7, with D tentatively TRBD1 (6 bases). Germline-derived CDR1 and CDR2 are SEHNR and FQNEAQ (reference sequence). The CDR3 has 13 residues. Trimming left V 4 bases short and J 5 bases short, with 12 bases between. CDR3 residues: CASSSQGSDEQYF. Here the CDR3 DNA reads TGTGCCAGCAGCTCACAGGGTTCTGACGAGCAGTACTTC.

V and J are TRBV7-3 and TRBJ1-1, with D perhaps TRBD1 (5 bases). Between the trimmed V and J ends, which lost 5 bases and 5 bases, there was a span of 12 bases. This CDR3 has 13 amino acids. Germline CDR1 reads SGHTA; CDR2 reads FQGTGA. CDR3 in amino acids: CASSRSEGTEAFF. In DNA, the CDR3 is TGTGCCAGCAGCCGTTCCGAGGGGACTGAAGCTTTCTTT.

This clonotype came up many times. The chain links TRBV12-3 or TRBV12-4 to TRBJ2-2; D ambiguous. V lost 2 bases and J 6 bases, leaving 13 bases between the germline ends. This CDR3 has 15 residues. The CDR3 reads CASSLIPSASGELFF. The CDR3 region has the DNA TGTGCCAGCAGTTTAATCCCTAGTGCGTCCGGGGAGCTGTTTTTT.

In this sample, this clonotype turned up a few times. This CDR3 reads CASSLAIGLAYEQYV. The CDR3 DNA sequence: TGTGCCAGCAGCTTAGCGATTGGACTAGCCTACGAGCAGTACGTC. V usage is TRBV7-9 and J usage is TRBJ2-7; 7 bases match TRBD2. The CDR3 contains 15 residues. V lost 0 bases to trimming and J lost 2 bases; unmatched junction nucleotides: 4. Germline loops: CDR1 SEHNR, CDR2 FQNEAQ (reference sequence).